The 4 T cell receptor beta chains listed next were all sequenced from one sample in a study of control samples from healthy donors and cancer patients. Sequenced by immunoSEQ multiplex PCR; TCRdb stores in-frame clones only, minus some. The sample yields roughly 120,000 clones, approximately 91% seen once. The sequencing sample was made of blood. All receptors come from a woman between 18 and 29 years old in good health.

This clone showed up just once. The V call is TRBV28, the J call TRBJ1-4, with 8 bases aligning to TRBD1. This CDR3 is built from 17 residues. With 3 bases clipped from V and 4 bases from J, the junction kept 10 bases outside the gene matches. Germline-derived CDR1 and CDR2 are MDHEN and SYDVKM. Here the CDR3 reads CASSFRGQGAFNEKLFF. DNA for the CDR3: TGTGCCAGCAGTTTTCGGGGCCAGGGGGCTTTTAATGAAAAACTGTTTTTT.

This chain joins TRBV2 and TRBJ2-1; possibly TRBD2 for D (6 bases). The CDR3 spans 14 residues. The germline V gene encodes CDR1 SNHLY and CDR2 FYNNEI. V lost 3 bases and J 8 bases, leaving 14 bases between the germline ends. This chain's CDR3 is CASSDEGWRDEQFF. In DNA, the CDR3 is TGTGCCAGCAGTGACGAGGGGTGGAGGGATGAGCAGTTCTTC.

The rearrangement joins TRBV3-1 (or the pseudogene TRBV3-2) to TRBJ2-7; D might be TRBD1 (5 bases). This CDR3 is built from 15 residues. Germline CDR1 reads LGHDT; CDR2 reads YNNKEL (reference sequence). V lost 4 bases and J lost 0, with 13 bases in between. The chain's CDR3 is CASSLYQGSSYEQYF. The CDR3 DNA reads TGTGCCAGCAGCCTATATCAGGGTAGCTCCTACGAGCAGTACTTC.

V gene TRBV5-1 combines with J gene TRBJ2-7, with TRBD1 matching over 9 bases. V lost 4 bases and J lost 6; bases outside the gene matches: 8. This CDR3 region has 14 residues. CDR1 and CDR2 (germline): SGHRS, YFSETQ. Here the CDR3 reads CASSPGTGRSEQYF. CDR3 in DNA: TGCGCCAGCAGCCCAGGGACAGGGCGCAGCGAGCAGTACTTC.